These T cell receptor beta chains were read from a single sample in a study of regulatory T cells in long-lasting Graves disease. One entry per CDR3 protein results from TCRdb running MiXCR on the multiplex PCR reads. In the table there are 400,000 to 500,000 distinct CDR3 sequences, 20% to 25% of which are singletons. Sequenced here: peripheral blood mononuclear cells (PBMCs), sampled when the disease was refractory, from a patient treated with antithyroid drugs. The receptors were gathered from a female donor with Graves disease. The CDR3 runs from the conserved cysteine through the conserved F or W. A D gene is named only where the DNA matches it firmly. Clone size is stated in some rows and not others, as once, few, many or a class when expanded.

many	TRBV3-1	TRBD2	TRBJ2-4	TGTGCCAGCAGCCAAGGGCTAGCGGGGAGAACCCAAAACATTCAGTACTTC	CASSQGLAGRTQNIQYF
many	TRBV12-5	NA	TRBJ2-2	TGTGCTAGTGGTTTGGACTCGGGAGCGGGCACCGGGGAGCTGTTTTTT	CASGLDSGAGTGELFF
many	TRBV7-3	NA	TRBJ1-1	TGTGCCAGCAGCTTAGGCGGGGGGAGCGGCACTGAAGCTTTCTTT	CASSLGGGSGTEAFF
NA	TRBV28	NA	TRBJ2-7	TGTGCCAGCAGCCACGGGGCGTTCGCGCAGTACTTC	CASSHGAFAQYF
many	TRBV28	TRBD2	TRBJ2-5	TGTGCCAGCAGTTTTGAGTCCCAGCGGGAGTGGGAGACCCAGTACTTC	CASSFESQREWETQYF
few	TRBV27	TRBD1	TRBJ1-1	TGTGCCAGTTTAAACTACAGGGGGCCGGGCACTGAAGCTTTCTTT	CASLNYRGPGTEAFF
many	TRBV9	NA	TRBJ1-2	TGTGCCAGCAGCGTAGGGACATTCAACTATGGCTACACCTTC	CASSVGTFNYGYTF
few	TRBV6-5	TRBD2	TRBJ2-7	TGTGCCAGCAGTTACCCGGGACTAGCGACCTCCGAGCAGTACTTC	CASSYPGLATSEQYF
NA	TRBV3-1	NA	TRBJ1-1	TGTGCCAGCAGCCAAGGGGCCACGGGAAGGGGGGCCACTGAAGCTTTCTTT	CASSQGATGRGATEAFF
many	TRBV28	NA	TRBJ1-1	TGTGCCAGCAATGAAGCCCTTGACCGACCCACTGAAGCTTTCTTT	CASNEALDRPTEAFF
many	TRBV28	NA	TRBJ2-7	TGTGCCAGCAGTTTTAGCGGCAGCTCCTACGAGCAGTACTTC	CASSFSGSSYEQYF
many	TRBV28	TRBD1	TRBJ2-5	TGTGCCAGCAGTCCCCCGACAGGGGGCTTGGTGGAGACCCAGTACTTC	CASSPPTGGLVETQYF
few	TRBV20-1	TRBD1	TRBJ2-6	TGCAGTGCTAGAGATGACAGGGGAGGATCTGGGGCCAACGTCCTGACTTTC	CSARDDRGGSGANVLTF
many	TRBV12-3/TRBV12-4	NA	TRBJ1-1	TGTGCCAGCAGTATGGGGAGACGGACTGAAGCTTTCTTT	CASSMGRRTEAFF
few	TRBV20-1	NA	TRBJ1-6	TGCAGTGCTAGAGACTGGACAGCCAATTCACCCCTCCACTTT	CSARDWTANSPLHF
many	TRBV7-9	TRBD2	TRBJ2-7	TGTGCCAGCAGCTTTAGGGAGGGGGAGCAGTACTTC	CASSFREGEQYF